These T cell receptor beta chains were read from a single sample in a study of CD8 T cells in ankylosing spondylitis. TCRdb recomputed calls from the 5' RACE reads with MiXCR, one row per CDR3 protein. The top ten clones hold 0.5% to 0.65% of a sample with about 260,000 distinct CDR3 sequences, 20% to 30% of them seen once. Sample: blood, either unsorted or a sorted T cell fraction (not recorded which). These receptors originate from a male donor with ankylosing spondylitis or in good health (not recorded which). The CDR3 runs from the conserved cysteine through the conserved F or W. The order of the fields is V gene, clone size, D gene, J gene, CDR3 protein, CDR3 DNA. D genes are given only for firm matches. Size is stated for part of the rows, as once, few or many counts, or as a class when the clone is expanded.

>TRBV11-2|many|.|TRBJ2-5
CASSMMGLETQYF
TGTGCCAGCAGCATGATGGGGTTGGAGACCCAGTACTTC
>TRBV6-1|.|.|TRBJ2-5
CASRPDYRETQYF
TGTGCCAGCAGGCCCGACTACCGGGAGACCCAGTACTTC
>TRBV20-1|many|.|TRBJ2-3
CSAWTPTDTQYF
TGCAGTGCCTGGACTCCCACAGATACGCAGTATTTT
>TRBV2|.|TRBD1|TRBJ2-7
CASSLPGQGTYEQYF
TGTGCCAGCAGTTTGCCGGGACAGGGAACCTACGAGCAGTACTTC
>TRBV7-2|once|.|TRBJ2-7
CASSPPADYEQYF
TGTGCCAGCAGCCCTCCGGCAGACTACGAGCAGTACTTC
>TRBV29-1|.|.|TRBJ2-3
CSVVRDSGSTDTQYF
TGCAGCGTTGTGAGGGATAGCGGAAGCACAGATACGCAGTATTTT
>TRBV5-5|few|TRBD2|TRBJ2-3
CASSLRFGGGDTQYF
TGTGCCAGCAGCTTGAGGTTCGGGGGGGGAGATACGCAGTATTTT
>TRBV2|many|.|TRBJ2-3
CASSDSGGDTDTQYF
TGTGCCAGCAGTGACAGTGGTGGAGACACAGATACGCAGTATTTT
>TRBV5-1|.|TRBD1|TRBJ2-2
CASSPPGRGRKGTGELFF
TGCGCCAGCAGCCCCCCGGGCAGGGGGCGAAAAGGCACCGGGGAGCTGTTTTTT
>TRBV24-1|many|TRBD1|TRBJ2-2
CATSDSSGGGELFF
TGTGCCACCAGTGATTCCTCAGGGGGCGGGGAGCTGTTTTTT
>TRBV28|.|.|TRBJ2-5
CASSLGDVTAPSETQYF
TGTGCCAGCAGTTTGGGGGACGTAACTGCCCCGAGCGAGACCCAGTACTTC
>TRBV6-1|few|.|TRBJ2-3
CASRKLGGTDTQYF
TGTGCCAGCAGGAAATTGGGTGGCACAGATACGCAGTATTTT
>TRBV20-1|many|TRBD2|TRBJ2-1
CSASRRLAGTNEQFF
TGCAGTGCTAGCCGCAGACTAGCGGGAACCAATGAGCAGTTCTTC
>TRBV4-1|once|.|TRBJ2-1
CASRGTGSSAGNEQFF
TGCGCCAGCAGGGGAACCGGGTCGAGTGCTGGCAATGAGCAGTTCTTC
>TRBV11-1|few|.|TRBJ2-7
CASGGQNSYEQYF
TGTGCCAGCGGCGGACAGAACTCCTACGAGCAGTACTTC
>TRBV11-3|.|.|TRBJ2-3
CASSLNWLDTQYF
TGTGCCAGCAGCTTGAATTGGCTGGATACGCAGTATTTT
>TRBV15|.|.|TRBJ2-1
CATSRGPSDGEQFF
TGTGCCACCAGCAGAGGACCCTCCGATGGTGAGCAGTTCTTC
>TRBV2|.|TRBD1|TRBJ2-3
CASSDSGTGPWDTQYF
TGTGCCAGCAGTGACTCCGGGACAGGCCCTTGGGATACGCAGTATTTT
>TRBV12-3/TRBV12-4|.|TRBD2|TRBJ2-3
CASSLLSGGSNTQYF
TGTGCCAGCAGTTTGCTTAGCGGGGGATCGAATACGCAGTATTTT
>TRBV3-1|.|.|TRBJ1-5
CASSQVPSGNQPQHF
TGTGCCAGCAGCCAAGTTCCCTCGGGCAATCAGCCCCAGCATTTT
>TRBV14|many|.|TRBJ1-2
CASSQSGVYGYTF
TGTGCCAGCAGCCAATCAGGGGTCTATGGCTACACCTTC
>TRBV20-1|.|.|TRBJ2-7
CSASLKYEQYF
TGCAGTGCTAGCCTGAAGTACGAGCAGTACTTC
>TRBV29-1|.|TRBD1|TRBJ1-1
CSDQKTGTGAAFF
TGCAGCGATCAAAAAACCGGGACAGGGGCAGCTTTCTTT
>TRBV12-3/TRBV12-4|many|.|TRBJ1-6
CASSLGRGSNSPLHF
TGTGCCAGCAGTTTAGGTCGGGGTAGTAATTCACCCCTCCACTTT
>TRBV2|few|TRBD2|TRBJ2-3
CASSEMLAGDTQYF
TGTGCCAGCAGTGAGATGCTAGCGGGAGATACGCAGTATTTT
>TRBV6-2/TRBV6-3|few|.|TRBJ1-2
CASHKKGGYTF
TGTGCCAGCCATAAGAAGGGAGGCTACACCTTC
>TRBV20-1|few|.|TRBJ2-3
CSASGARQDTQYF
TGCAGTGCTAGCGGGGCTAGACAAGATACGCAGTATTTT
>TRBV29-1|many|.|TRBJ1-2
CSVAQTATYGYTF
TGCAGCGTCGCCCAGACAGCTACCTATGGCTACACCTTC
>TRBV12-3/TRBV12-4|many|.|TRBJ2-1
CASRPGRKDNEQFF
TGTGCCAGCAGGCCCGGACGGAAAGACAATGAGCAGTTCTTC
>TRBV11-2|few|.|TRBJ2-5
CASSHGGRGKGAQETQYF
TGTGCCAGCAGCCACGGGGGAAGGGGAAAGGGGGCTCAAGAGACCCAGTACTTC
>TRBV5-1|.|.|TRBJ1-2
CASSLERGGYTF
TGCGCCAGCAGCTTGGAGAGGGGAGGCTACACCTTC
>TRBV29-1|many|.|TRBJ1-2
CSVEEGAGGYTF
TGCAGCGTTGAAGAAGGGGCTGGGGGCTACACCTTC
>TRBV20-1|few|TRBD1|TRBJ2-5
CSAGGGETQYF
TGCAGTGCAGGGGGCGGGGAGACCCAGTACTTC
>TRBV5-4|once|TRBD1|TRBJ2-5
CASSPGTVRPRAQYF
TGTGCCAGCAGTCCCGGGACAGTACGGCCAAGGGCCCAGTACTTC
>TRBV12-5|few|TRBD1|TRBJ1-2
CASGLVVQGGGVYGYTF
TGTGCTAGTGGTTTGGTAGTACAGGGGGGTGGCGTCTATGGCTACACCTTC
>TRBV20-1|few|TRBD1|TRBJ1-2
CSLQGVDYGYTF
TGCAGCCTACAGGGGGTGGACTATGGCTACACCTTC
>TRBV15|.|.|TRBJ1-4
CATSRVWDPVEPAKLFF
TGTGCCACCAGCAGAGTTTGGGACCCGGTAGAACCGGCGAAACTGTTTTTT
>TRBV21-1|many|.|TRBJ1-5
CASNGTGYSNQPQHF
TGTGCCAGCAACGGGACAGGGTATAGCAATCAGCCCCAGCATTTT
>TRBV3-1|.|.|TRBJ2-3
CASSKGGAWGFTDTQYF
TGTGCCTCCAGCAAGGGGGGGGCCTGGGGTTTTACAGATACGCAGTATTTT
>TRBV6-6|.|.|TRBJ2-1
CASIGRNEQFF
TGTGCCAGCATAGGTAGGAATGAGCAGTTCTTC
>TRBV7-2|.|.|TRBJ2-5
CASSLGGGSETQYF
TGTGCCAGCAGCTTGGGTGGGGGTAGCGAGACCCAGTACTTC
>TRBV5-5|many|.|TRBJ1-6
CASSSSYNSPLHF
TGTGCCAGCAGCTCGTCCTATAATTCACCCCTCCACTTT
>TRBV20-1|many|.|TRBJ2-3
CSASSPTGGDAQYF
TGCAGTGCTAGTTCCCCGACCGGTGGGGATGCGCAGTATTTT
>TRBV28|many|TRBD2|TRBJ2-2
CASSLLVGGDTGELFF
TGTGCCAGCAGTCTCCTAGTGGGGGGGGACACCGGGGAGCTGTTTTTT
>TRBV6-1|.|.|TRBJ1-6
CASYRTPNSPLHF
TGTGCCTCTTACAGGACACCCAATTCACCCCTCCACTTT
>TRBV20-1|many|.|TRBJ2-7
CSAAVSGTTSYEQYF
TGCAGTGCTGCCGTATCCGGGACGACATCCTACGAGCAGTACTTC
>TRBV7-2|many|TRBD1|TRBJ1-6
CASSSGGGSYNSPLHF
TGTGCCAGCAGCTCAGGGGGGGGCTCCTATAATTCACCCCTCCACTTT
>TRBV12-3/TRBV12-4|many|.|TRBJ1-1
CASSRGLRSTEAFF
TGTGCCAGCAGTAGAGGCCTGAGGAGCACTGAAGCTTTCTTT
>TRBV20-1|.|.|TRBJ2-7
CSARPPRGMYEQYF
TGCAGTGCTAGACCCCCTCGAGGGATGTACGAGCAGTACTTC
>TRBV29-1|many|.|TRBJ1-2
CSVEGRQDNYGYTF
TGCAGCGTTGAAGGACGGCAGGATAACTATGGCTACACCTTC
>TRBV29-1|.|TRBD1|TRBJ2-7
CSVVHRRRGGEYF
TGCAGCGTTGTCCATCGGCGGAGAGGGGGCGAGTACTTC
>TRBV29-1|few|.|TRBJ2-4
CSAGTRGKNIQYF
TGCAGCGCCGGGACAAGGGGCAAAAACATTCAGTACTTC
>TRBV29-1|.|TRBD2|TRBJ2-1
CSGAIGGALYNEQFF
TGCAGCGGGGCCATCGGGGGGGCCCTCTACAATGAGCAGTTCTTC
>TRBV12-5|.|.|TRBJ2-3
CASGPRWPTQYF
TGTGCTAGTGGACCCCGATGGCCCACGCAGTATTTT
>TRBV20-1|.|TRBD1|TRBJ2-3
CSARPQGGPYRGTDTQYF
TGCAGTGCTAGACCACAGGGGGGCCCCTACAGGGGCACAGATACGCAGTATTTT
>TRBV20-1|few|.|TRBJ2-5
CSARDLWRKETQYF
TGCAGTGCTAGAGATCTCTGGCGAAAAGAGACCCAGTACTTC
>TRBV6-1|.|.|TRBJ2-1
CASSPLPGAGNEQFF
TGTGCCAGCAGCCCTCTACCGGGCGCTGGGAATGAGCAGTTCTTC